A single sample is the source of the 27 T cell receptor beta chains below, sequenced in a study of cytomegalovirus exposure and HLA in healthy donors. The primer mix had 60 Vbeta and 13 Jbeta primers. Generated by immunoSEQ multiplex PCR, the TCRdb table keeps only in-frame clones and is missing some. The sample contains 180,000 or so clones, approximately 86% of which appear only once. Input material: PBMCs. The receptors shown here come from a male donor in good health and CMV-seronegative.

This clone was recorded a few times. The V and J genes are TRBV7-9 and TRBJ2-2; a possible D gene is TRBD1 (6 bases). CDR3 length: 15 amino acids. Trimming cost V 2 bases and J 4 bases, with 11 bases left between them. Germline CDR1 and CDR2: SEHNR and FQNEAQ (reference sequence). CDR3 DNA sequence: TGTGCCAGCAGCTTAACAGGGTTCGGCACCGGGGAGCTGTTTTTT. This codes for CASSLTGFGTGELFF. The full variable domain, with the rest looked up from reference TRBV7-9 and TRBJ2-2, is DTGVSQNPRHKITKRGQNVTFRCDPISEHNRLYWYRQTLGQGPEFLTYFQNEAQLEKSRLLSDRFSAERPKGSFSTLEIQRTEQGDSAMYLCASSLTGFGTGELFFGEGSRLTVL.

The CDR3 protein is CSVQAGANVLTF. CDR3 nucleotides: TGCAGCGTGCAGGCTGGGGCCAACGTCCTGACTTTC. The chain uses TRBV29-1 and TRBJ2-6, with no clear D. CDR3 size: 12 residues. In germline, CDR1 is SQVTM, CDR2 ANQGSEA. Trimming left V 6 bases short and J 2 bases short, with 5 bases between.

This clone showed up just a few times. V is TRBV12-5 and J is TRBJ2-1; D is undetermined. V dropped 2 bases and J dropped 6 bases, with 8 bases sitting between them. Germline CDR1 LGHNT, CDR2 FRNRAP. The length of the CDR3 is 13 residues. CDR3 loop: CASGLLAGNEQFF. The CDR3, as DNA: TGTGCTAGTGGTTTGCTTGCCGGCAATGAGCAGTTCTTC.

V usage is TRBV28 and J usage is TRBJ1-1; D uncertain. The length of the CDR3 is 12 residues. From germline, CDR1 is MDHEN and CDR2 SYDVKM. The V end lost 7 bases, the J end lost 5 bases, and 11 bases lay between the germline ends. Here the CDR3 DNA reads TGTGCCAGCACCCTGGTTGAGACTGAAGCTTTCTTT. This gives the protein CASTLVETEAFF.

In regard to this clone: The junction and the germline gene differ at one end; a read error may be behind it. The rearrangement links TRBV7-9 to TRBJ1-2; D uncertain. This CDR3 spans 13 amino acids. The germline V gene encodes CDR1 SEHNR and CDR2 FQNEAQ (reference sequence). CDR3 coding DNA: TGTTCCAGCAGCTTAACAGAAAACTATGGCTACACCTTC. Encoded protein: CSSSLTENYGYTF.

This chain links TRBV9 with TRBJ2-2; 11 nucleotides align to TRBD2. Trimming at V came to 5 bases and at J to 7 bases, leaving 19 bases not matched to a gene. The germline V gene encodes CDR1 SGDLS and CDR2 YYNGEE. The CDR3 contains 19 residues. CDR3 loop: CASSYRGIDSGRAHGELFF. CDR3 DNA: TGTGCCAGCAGTTACAGGGGAATTGATAGCGGGAGGGCCCACGGGGAGCTGTTTTTT.

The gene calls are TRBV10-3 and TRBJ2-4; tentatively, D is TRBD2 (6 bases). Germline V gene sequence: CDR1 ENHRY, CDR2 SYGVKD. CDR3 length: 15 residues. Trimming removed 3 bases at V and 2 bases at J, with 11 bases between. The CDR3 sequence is CAISEPAGTKNIQYF. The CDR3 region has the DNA TGTGCCATCAGTGAACCGGCGGGGACCAAAAACATTCAGTACTTC.

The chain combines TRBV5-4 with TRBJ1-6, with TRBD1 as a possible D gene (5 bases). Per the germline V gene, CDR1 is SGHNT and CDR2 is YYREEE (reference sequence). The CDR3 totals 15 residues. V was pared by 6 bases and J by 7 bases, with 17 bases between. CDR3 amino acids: CASNETPDRNSPLHF. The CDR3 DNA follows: TGTGCCAGCAACGAAACACCCGACAGAAATTCACCCCTCCACTTT.

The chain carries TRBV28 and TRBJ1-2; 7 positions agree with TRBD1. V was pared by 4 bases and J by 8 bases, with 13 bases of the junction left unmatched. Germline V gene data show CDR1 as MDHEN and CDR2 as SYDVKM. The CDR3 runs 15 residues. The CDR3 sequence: CASSSGTASFWGYTF. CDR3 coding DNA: TGTGCCAGCAGTTCGGGGACAGCCTCCTTTTGGGGCTACACCTTC.

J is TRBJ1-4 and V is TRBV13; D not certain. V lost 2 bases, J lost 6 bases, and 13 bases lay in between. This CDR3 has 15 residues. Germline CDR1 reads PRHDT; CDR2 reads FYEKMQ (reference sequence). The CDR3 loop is CASSLLRDSDEKLFF. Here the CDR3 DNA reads TGTGCCAGCAGCTTACTCCGGGATTCGGATGAAAAACTGTTTTTT.

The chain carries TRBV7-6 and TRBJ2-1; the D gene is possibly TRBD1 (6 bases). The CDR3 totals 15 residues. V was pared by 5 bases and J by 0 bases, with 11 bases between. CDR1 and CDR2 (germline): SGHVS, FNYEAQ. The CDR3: CASSPPGASYNEQFF. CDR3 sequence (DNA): TGTGCCAGCAGCCCGCCAGGGGCCTCCTACAATGAGCAGTTCTTC. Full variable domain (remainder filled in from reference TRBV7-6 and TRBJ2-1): GAGVSQSPRYKVTKRGQDVALRCDPISGHVSLYWYRQALGQGPEFLTYFNYEAQQDKSGLPNDRFSAERPEGSISTLTIQRTEQRDSAMYRCASSPPGASYNEQFFGPGTRLTVL.

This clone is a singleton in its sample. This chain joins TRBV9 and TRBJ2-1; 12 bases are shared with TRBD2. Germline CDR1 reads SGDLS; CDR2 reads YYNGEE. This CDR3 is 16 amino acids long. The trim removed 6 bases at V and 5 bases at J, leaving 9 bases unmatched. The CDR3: CASTPSGRAKDNEQFF. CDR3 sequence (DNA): TGTGCCAGCACCCCTAGCGGGAGGGCCAAGGACAATGAGCAGTTCTTC.

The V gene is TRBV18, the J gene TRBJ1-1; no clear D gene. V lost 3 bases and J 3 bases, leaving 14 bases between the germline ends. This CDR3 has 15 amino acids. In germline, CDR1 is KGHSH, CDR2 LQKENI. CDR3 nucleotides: TGTGCCAGCTCACCCTGGATTGGAGCCGACACTGAAGCTTTCTTT. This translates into CASSPWIGADTEAFF.

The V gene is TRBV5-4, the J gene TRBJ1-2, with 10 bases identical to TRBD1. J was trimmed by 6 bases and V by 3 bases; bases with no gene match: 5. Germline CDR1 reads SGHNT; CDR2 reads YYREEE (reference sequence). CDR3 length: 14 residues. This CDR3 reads CASSSTGTGDGYTF. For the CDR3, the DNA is TGTGCCAGCAGCTCGACCGGGACAGGGGATGGCTACACCTTC.

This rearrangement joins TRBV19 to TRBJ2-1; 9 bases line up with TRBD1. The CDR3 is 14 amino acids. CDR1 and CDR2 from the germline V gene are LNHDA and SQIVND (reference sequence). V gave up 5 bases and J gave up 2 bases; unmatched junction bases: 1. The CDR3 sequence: CASSRDRAYNEQFF. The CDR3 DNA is TGTGCCAGTAGTCGGGACAGGGCCTACAATGAGCAGTTCTTC.

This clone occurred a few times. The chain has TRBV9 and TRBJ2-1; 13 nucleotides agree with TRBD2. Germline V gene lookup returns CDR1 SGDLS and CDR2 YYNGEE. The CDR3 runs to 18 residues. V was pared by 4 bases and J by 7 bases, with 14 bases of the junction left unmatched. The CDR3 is CASSPTQLLAGGSNEQFF. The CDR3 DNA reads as TGTGCCAGCAGCCCCACGCAATTACTAGCGGGAGGGAGTAATGAGCAGTTCTTC. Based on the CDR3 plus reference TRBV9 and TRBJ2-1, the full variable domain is DSGVTQTPKHLITATGQRVTLRCSPRSGDLSVYWYQQSLDQGLQFLIQYYNGEERAKGNILERFSAQQFPDLHSELNLSSLELGDSALYFCASSPTQLLAGGSNEQFFGPGTRLTVL.

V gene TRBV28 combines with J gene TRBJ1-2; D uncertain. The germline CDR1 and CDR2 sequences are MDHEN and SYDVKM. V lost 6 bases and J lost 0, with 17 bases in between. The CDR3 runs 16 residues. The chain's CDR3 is CASRFLWREANYGYTF. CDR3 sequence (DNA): TGTGCCAGCAGATTCCTTTGGAGGGAAGCTAACTATGGCTACACCTTC.

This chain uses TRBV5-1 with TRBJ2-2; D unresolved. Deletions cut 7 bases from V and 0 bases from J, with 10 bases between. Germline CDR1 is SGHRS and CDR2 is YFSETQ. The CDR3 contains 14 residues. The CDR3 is CASYADTNTGELFF. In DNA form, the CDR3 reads TGCGCCAGCTATGCGGATACGAACACCGGGGAGCTGTTTTTT.

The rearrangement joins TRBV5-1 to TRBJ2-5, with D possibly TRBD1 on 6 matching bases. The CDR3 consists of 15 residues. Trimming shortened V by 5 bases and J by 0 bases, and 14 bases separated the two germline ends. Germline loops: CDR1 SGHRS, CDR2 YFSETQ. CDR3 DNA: TGCGCCAGCAGGCAAACAGGGCAATACCAAGAGACCCAGTACTTC. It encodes CASRQTGQYQETQYF.

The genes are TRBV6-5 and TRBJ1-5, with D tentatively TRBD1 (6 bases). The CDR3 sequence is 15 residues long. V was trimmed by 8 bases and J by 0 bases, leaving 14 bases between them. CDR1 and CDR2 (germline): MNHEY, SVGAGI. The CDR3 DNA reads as TGTGCCAGCCAAAGGACAGTTGGTAGCAATCAGCCCCAGCATTTT. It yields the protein CASQRTVGSNQPQHF.

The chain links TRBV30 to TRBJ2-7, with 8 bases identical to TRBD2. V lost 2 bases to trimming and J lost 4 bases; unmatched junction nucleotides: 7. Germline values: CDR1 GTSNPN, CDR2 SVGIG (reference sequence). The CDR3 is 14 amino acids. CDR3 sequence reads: CAWSSGGPTYEQYF. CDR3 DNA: TGTGCCTGGAGTTCGGGAGGGCCGACTTACGAGCAGTACTTC.

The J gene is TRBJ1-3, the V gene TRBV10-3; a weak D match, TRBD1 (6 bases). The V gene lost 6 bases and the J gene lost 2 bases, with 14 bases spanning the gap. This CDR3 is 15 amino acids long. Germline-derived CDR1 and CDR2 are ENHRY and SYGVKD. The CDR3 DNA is TGTGCCATCAGGACCGGGACACCGACTGGAAACACCATATATTTT. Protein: CAIRTGTPTGNTIYF.

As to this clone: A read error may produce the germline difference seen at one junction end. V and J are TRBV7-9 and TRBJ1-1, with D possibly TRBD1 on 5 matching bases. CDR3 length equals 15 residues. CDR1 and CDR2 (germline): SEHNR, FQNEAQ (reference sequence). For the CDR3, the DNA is TGTTCCAGCAGCTCGGGGGGGTCGATTAACACTGAAGCTTTCTTT. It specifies CSSSSGGSINTEAFF.

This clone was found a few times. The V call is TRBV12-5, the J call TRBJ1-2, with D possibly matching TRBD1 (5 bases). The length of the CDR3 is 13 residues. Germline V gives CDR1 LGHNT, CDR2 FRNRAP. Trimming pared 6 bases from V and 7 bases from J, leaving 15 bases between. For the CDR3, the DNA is TGTGCTAGTGGACCCCACGGGGGGGGTGGCTACACCTTC. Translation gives CASGPHGGGGYTF.

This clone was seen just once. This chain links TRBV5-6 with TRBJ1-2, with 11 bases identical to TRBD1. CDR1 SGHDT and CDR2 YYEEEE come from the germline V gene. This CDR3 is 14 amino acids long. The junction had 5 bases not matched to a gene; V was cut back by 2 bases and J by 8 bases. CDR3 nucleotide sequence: TGTGCCAGCAGCTTCCCGGGACAGGGGGGCGGCTACACCTTC. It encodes CASSFPGQGGGYTF.

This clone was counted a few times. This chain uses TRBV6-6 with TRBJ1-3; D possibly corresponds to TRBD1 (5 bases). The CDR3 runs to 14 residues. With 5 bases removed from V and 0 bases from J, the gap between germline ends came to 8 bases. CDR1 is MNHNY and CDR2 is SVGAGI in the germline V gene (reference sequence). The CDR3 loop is CASSLGASGNTIYF. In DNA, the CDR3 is TGTGCCAGCAGTCTAGGGGCCTCTGGAAACACCATATATTTT.

This chain's CDR3 is CAWSGTGASQHF. DNA for the CDR3: TGTGCCTGGAGTGGGACAGGAGCTTCCCAGCATTTT. This chain links TRBV30 with TRBJ1-5; 7 bases fit TRBD1. Germline assignment: CDR1 GTSNPN and CDR2 SVGIG (reference sequence). J gave up 11 bases and V 1 base, and 5 bases lay outside the gene matches. The CDR3 spans 12 residues.